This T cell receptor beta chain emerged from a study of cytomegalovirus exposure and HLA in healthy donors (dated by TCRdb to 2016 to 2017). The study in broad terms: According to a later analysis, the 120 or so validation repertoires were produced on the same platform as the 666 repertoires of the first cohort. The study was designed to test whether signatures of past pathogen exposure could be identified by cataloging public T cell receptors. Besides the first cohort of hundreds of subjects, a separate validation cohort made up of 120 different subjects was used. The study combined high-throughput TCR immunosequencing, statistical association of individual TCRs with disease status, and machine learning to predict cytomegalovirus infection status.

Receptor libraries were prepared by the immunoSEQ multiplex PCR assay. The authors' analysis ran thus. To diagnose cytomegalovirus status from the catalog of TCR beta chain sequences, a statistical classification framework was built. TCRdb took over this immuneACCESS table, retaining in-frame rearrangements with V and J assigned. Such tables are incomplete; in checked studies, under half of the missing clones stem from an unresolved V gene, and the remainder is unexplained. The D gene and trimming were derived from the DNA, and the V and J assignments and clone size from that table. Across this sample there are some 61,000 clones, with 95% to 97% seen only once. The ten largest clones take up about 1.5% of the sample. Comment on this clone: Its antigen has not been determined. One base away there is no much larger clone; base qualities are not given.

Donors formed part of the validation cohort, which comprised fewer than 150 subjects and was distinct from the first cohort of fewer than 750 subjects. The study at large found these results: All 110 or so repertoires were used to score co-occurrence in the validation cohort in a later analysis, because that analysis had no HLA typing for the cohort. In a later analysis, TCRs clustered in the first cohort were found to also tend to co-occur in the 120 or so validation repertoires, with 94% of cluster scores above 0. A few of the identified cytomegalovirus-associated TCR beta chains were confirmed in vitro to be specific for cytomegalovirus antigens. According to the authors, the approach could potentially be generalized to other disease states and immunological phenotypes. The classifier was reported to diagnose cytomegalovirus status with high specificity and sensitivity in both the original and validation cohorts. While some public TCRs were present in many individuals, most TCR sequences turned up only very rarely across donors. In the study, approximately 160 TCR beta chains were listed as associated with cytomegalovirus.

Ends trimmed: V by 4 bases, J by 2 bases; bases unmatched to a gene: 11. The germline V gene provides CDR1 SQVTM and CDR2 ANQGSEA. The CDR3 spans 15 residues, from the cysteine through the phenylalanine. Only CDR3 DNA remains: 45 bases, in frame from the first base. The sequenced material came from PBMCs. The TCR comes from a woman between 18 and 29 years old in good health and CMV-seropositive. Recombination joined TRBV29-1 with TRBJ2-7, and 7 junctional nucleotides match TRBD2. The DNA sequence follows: TGCAGCGTTGGCCCCCCGGGGACTAACCCCTACGAGCAGTACTTC. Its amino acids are CSVGPPGTNPYEQYF.